This TCR beta chain was profiled in a study of CXCR3-negative and CXCR3-positive naive CD8 T cells. Germline V gene data show CDR1 as SEHNR and CDR2 as FQNEAQ (reference sequence). There are 16 residues in the CDR3. Carrying UMI labels, the TRB cDNA libraries were prepared through 5' RACE. TCRdb reprocessed the 5' RACE reads and keeps a single row for each CDR3 protein, giving no DNA. The sample table sets out 100,000 to 150,000 distinct CDR3 sequences. The specimen was naive CXCR3- CD8+ T cells from blood. The subset is: CD45RO-CCR7+CD27+CD95- naive CD8+ T cells lacking CXCR3 (TNR3-). This receptor was obtained from a human donor in good health. Some clones in this sample may be carry-over from other donors' samples. V and J are TRBV7-9 and TRBJ2-7; TCRdb gives TRBD1 as the D gene, but with no DNA this cannot be confirmed. The chain's CDR3 is CASSPRDRPTSYEQYF.